A single sample gave rise to the 13 T cell receptor beta chains below, sequenced in a study of T cell responses to AZD1222 COVID-19 vaccine. Sequenced by immunoSEQ multiplex PCR; TCRdb stores in-frame clones only, minus some. The sample has fewer than 200,000 clones, around 94% seen once. The source material was peripheral blood, sampled 28 days after the second AZD1222 dose. All receptors derive from an adult who received the AZD1222 COVID-19 vaccine.

The V gene is TRBV18, the J gene TRBJ2-1; 12 positions match TRBD1. The CDR3 sequence is 15 residues long. Germline assignment: CDR1 KGHSH and CDR2 LQKENI. With V trimmed by 0 bases and J by 7 bases, 1 base remained unmatched. The CDR3 reads CASSPPGQGANEQFF. CDR3 coding DNA: TGTGCCAGCTCACCACCGGGACAGGGGGCAAATGAGCAGTTCTTC.

V gene TRBV6-5 combines with J gene TRBJ1-1; possibly TRBD1 for D (5 bases). CDR3 length: 14 residues. V dropped 6 bases and J dropped 0 bases, with 11 bases sitting between them. Germline CDR1 and CDR2: MNHEY and SVGAGI. In nucleotides, the CDR3 is TGTGCCAGCAGGGGACGAACAGTGAACACTGAAGCTTTCTTT. It codes for CASRGRTVNTEAFF.

This clone was picked up one time. The chain joins TRBV7-9 to TRBJ2-3; TRBD2 might be the D (6 bases). This CDR3 has 14 amino acids. Looked up from germline, CDR1 is SEHNR and CDR2 is FQNEAQ (reference sequence). Deletions cut 5 bases from V and 2 bases from J, with 11 bases between. CDR3 region: CASSARDFTDTQYF. CDR3 nucleotides: TGTGCCAGCAGCGCCAGGGACTTCACAGATACGCAGTATTTT.

The CDR3 loop reads CASSEQALREAFF. CDR3 bases: TGTGCCAGCAGTGAACAGGCTCTCCGGGAAGCTTTCTTT. The V gene is TRBV6-1, the J gene TRBJ1-1; D is ambiguous. The V end lost 2 bases, the J end lost 8 bases, and 12 bases lay between the germline ends. Looked up from germline, CDR1 is MNHNS and CDR2 is SASEGT. CDR3 size: 13 residues.

The count of this clone is one. The chain carries TRBV3-1 (or the pseudogene TRBV3-2) and TRBJ1-1; the match to TRBD1 covers 8 bases. The germline CDR1 and CDR2 sequences are LGHDT and YNNKEL (reference sequence). The V gene end was trimmed by 4 bases and the J gene end by 3 bases; junction bases not matched to a gene: 4. This CDR3 has 14 amino acids. CDR3 bases: TGTGCCAGCAGCCTAAAACAGGGGGACACTGAAGCTTTCTTT. Its translation is CASSLKQGDTEAFF.

The chain has TRBV28 and TRBJ1-4; D remains unclear. V gave up 7 bases and J gave up 1 base, with 16 bases separating them. This CDR3 region has 16 residues. Looked up from germline, CDR1 is MDHEN and CDR2 is SYDVKM. The DNA of the CDR3 is TGTGCCAGCAATGGCCGGACCTGGGGAACTAATGAAAAACTGTTTTTT. It translates to CASNGRTWGTNEKLFF.

The V gene is TRBV29-1, the J gene TRBJ2-1; D unresolved. Deletions cut 0 bases from V and 11 bases from J, with 11 bases between. Per germline, CDR1 SQVTM and CDR2 ANQGSEA. CDR3 length equals 12 residues. CDR3 sequence reads: CSVEEIPGKQFF. The DNA for the CDR3 is TGCAGCGTTGAAGAAATCCCAGGCAAGCAGTTCTTC.

The chain has TRBV18 and TRBJ2-2, with TRBD2 matching over 16 bases. CDR3 size: 17 residues. J was trimmed by 5 bases and V by 3 bases; bases with no gene match: 3. Germline CDR1 KGHSH, CDR2 LQKENI. The CDR3 coding sequence is TGTGCCAGCTCACCCGCGGGACTAGCGGGAGGGACCGGGGAGCTGTTTTTT. Protein product: CASSPAGLAGGTGELFF. The whole variable domain, filled in from reference TRBV18 and TRBJ2-2, reads NAGVMQNPRHLVRRRGQEARLRCSPMKGHSHVYWYRQLPEEGLKFMVYLQKENIIDESGMPKERFSAEFPKEGPSILRIQQVVRGDSAAYFCASSPAGLAGGTGELFFGEGSRLTVL.

The chain recombines TRBV5-1 with TRBJ1-3; perhaps TRBD1 as D (6 bases). Germline CDR1 is SGHRS and CDR2 is YFSETQ. This CDR3 has 18 amino acids. Trimming removed 6 bases from V and 0 bases from J, with 22 bases in between. In DNA form, the CDR3 reads TGCGCCAGCACTCCGGGCGGGGCAGGGGTTCTCTCTGGAAACACCATATATTTT. Its translation is CASTPGGAGVLSGNTIYF.

The V and J genes are TRBV6-5 and TRBJ2-7; no clear D. Per germline, CDR1 MNHEY and CDR2 SVGAGI. Trimming left V 0 bases short and J 2 bases short, with 8 bases between. The CDR3 loop spans 14 amino acids. The CDR3 DNA follows: TGTGCCAGCAGTTACTCTGACGCCACCTACGAGCAGTACTTC. Translated, it gives CASSYSDATYEQYF.

The chain is built from TRBV19 and TRBJ1-1; TRBD1 might be the D (5 bases). Germline assignment: CDR1 LNHDA and CDR2 SQIVND (reference sequence). The germline V and J ends were trimmed by 10 bases and 4 bases, with 13 bases remaining between them. This CDR3 is built from 12 residues. The CDR3 region is CATTLGGTEAFF. CDR3 DNA: TGTGCCACCACGCTGGGGGGCACTGAAGCTTTCTTT.

This chain joins TRBV6-5 and TRBJ1-2; D perhaps matches TRBD1 (5 bases). Looked up from germline, CDR1 is MNHEY and CDR2 is SVGAGI. Trimming cost V 5 bases and J 3 bases, with 7 bases left between them. The CDR3 consists of 12 residues. The CDR3 here is CASSQGDYGYTF. Here the CDR3 DNA reads TGTGCCAGCAGTCAGGGCGACTATGGCTACACCTTC.

The chain is built from TRBV19 and TRBJ1-4; 12 bases align to TRBD1. This CDR3 comprises 16 residues. V lost 4 bases and J lost 7; bases outside the gene matches: 7. Germline CDR1 reads LNHDA; CDR2 reads SQIVND (reference sequence). DNA of the CDR3: TGTGCCAGTAGTACCGGGACAGGGGGCGAGAGTGAAAAACTGTTTTTT. The encoded protein is CASSTGTGGESEKLFF.